This T cell receptor beta chain was obtained from a study of cytomegalovirus exposure and HLA in healthy donors. PCR employed 60 Vbeta and 13 Jbeta primers. The protocol was immunoSEQ multiplex PCR, while the TCRdb copy is restricted to in-frame clones and leaves out a portion. The table records some 120,000 clones, around three quarters of them present only once. CDR1 is GTSNPN, CDR2 SVGIG, per germline (reference sequence). The V segment lost 5 bases and the J segment 5 bases; nucleotides outside the gene matches: 4. CDR3 size: 13 residues. Note on this clone: Its antigen is not identified.

Study-wide results and limits: In an earlier analysis, productive rearrangement rates for most beta V segments clustered near 87% or 30%. TRBV6-2, TRBV6-3 and some other V segments were unresolvable in 87-base-pair reads. The study listed some 160 cytomegalovirus-associated TCR beta chains. Specificity of a few CMV-associated chains for CMV antigens was verified in vitro.

The clonotype originates from a young man in good health and CMV-seropositive. The sequenced sample was PBMCs. The chain couples TRBV30 to TRBJ2-5, with 11 bases that match TRBD2. The CDR3, as DNA: TGTGCCTGGGGGCGACTAGCGGGGGAGACCCAGTACTTC. This translates into CAWGRLAGETQYF.